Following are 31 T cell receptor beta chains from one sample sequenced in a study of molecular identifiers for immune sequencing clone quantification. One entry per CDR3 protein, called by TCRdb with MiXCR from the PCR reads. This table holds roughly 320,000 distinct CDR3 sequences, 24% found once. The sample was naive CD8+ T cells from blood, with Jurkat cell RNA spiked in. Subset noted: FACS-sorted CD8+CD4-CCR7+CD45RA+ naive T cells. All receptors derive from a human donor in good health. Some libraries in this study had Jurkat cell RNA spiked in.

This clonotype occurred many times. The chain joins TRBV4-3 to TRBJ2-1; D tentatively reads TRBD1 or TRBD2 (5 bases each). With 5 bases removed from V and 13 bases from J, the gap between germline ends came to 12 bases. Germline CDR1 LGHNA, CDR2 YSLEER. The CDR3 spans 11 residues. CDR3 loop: CASSYGTYQFF. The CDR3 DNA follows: TGCGCCAGCAGCTACGGGACCTACCAGTTCTTC.

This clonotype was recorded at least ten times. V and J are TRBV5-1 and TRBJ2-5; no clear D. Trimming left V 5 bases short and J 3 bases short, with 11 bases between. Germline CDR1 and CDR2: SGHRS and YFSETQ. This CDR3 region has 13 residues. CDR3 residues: CASRYLTEETQYF. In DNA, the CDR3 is TGCGCCAGCAGATACTTAACTGAAGAGACCCAGTACTTC. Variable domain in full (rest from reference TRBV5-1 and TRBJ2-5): KAGVTQTPRYLIKTRGQQVTLSCSPISGHRSVSWYQQTPGQGLQFLFEYFSETQRNKGNFPGRFSGRQFSNSRSEMNVSTLELGDSALYLCASRYLTEETQYFGPGTRLLVL.

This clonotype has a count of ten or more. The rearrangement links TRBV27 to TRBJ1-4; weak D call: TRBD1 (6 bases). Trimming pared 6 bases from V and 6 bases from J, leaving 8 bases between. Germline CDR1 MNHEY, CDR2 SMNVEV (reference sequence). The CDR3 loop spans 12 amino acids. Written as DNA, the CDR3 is TGTGCCAGCAGGGGGGCAGATGAAAAACTGTTTTTT. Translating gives CASRGADEKLFF.

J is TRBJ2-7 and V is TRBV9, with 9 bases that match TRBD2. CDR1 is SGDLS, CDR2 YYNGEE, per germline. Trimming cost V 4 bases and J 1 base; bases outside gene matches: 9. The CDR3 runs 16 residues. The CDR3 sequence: CASSPGWGLASYEQYF. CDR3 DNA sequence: TGTGCCAGCAGCCCAGGTTGGGGACTAGCATCCTACGAGCAGTACTTC.

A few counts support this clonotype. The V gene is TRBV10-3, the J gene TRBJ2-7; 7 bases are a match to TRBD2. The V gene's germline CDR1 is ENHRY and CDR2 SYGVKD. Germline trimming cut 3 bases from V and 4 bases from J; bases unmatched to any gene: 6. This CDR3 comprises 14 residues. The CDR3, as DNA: TGTGCCATCAGTGACCCGGCGGGAGTTTACGAGCAGTACTTC. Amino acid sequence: CAISDPAGVYEQYF.

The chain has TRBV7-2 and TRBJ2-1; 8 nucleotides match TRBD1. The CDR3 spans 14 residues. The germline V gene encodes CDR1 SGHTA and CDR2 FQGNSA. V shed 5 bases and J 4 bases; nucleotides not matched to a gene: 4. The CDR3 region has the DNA TGTGCCAGCAGCGACTGGGACAGGTACAATGAGCAGTTCTTC. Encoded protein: CASSDWDRYNEQFF.

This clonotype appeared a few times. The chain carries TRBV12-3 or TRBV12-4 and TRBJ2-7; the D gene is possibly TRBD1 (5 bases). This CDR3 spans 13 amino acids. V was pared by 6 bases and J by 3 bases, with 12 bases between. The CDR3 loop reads CASRRTGDYEQYF. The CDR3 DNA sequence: TGTGCCAGCAGACGAACAGGAGACTACGAGCAGTACTTC.

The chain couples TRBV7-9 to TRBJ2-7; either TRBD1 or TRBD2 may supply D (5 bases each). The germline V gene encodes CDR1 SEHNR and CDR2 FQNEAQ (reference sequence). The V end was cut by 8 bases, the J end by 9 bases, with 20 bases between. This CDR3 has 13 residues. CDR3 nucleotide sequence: TGTGCCAGCTGCCCCGGGGCTAGTGCGTGGCAGTACTTC. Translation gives CASCPGASAWQYF.

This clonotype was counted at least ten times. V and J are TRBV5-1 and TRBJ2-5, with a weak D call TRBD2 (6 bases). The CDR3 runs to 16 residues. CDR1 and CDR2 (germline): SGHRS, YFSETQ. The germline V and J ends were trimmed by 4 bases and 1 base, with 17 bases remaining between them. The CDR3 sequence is CASSAPLRESQETQYF. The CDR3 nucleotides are TGCGCCAGCAGCGCCCCGTTACGGGAGAGCCAAGAGACCCAGTACTTC.

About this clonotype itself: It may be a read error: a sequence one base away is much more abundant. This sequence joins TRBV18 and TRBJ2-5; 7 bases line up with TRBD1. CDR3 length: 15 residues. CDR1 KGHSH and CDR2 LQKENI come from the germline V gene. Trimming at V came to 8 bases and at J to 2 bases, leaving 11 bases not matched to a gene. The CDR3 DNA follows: TGTGCCAGCACGCAACCGGGACAGACGCAAGAGACCCAGTACTTC. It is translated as CASTQPGQTQETQYF.

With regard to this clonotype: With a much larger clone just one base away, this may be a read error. As DNA, the CDR3 is TGCGCCAGCAGCGAAGTACAGGGGAGCAATCAGCCCCAGCAATTT. This gives the protein CASSEVQGSNQPQQF. The chain joins TRBV4-3 to TRBJ1-5; 7 nucleotides align to TRBD1. The length of the CDR3 is 15 residues. Germline lookup yields CDR1 LGHNA and CDR2 YSLEER.

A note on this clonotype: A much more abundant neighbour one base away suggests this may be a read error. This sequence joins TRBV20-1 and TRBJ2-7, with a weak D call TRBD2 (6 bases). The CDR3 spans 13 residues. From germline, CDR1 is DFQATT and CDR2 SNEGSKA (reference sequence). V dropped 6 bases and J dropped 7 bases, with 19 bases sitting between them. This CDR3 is CSANYAGPPEQYF. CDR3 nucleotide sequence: TGCAGTGCCAACTACGCGGGGCCCCCGGAGCAGTACTTC.

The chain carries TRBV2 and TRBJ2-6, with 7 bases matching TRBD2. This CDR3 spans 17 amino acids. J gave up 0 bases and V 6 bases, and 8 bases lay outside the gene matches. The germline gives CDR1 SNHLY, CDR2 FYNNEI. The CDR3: CASRGTTRLSGANVLTF. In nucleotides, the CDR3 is TGTGCCAGCAGGGGGACTACACGCCTCTCTGGGGCCAACGTCCTGACTTTC.

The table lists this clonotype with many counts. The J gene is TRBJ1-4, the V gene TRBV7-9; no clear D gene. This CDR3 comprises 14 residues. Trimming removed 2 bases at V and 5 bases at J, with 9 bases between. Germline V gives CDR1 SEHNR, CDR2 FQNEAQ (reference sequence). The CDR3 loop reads CASSLLTSNEKLFF. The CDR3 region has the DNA TGTGCCAGCAGCTTACTTACGAGCAATGAAAAACTGTTTTTT.

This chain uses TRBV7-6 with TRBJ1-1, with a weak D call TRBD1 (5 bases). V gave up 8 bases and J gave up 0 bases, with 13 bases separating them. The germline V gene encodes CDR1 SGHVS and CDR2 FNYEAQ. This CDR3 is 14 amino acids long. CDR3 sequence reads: CASRAGNVNTEAFF. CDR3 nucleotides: TGTGCCAGCCGAGCAGGGAACGTGAACACTGAAGCTTTCTTT.

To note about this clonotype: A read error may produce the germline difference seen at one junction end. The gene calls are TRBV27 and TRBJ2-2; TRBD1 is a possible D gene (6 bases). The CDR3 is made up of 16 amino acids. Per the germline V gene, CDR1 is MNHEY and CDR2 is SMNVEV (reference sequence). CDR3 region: CASSLWAGDATGEPFF. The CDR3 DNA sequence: TGTGCCAGCAGTTTATGGGCAGGGGACGCCACCGGGGAGCCGTTTTTT.

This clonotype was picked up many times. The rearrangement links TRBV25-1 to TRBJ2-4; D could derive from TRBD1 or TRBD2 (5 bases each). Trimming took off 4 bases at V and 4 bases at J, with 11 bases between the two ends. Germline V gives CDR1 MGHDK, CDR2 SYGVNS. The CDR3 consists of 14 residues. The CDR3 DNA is TGTGCCAGCAGTGCCCCGGGACCGAAAAACATTCAGTACTTC. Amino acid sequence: CASSAPGPKNIQYF.

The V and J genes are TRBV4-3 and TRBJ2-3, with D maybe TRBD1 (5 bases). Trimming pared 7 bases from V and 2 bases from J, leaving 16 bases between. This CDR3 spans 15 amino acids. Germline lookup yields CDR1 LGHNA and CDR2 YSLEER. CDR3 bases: TGCGCCAGCACCCCTGGCCAGGGCCCCACAGATACGCAGTATTTT. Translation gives CASTPGQGPTDTQYF.

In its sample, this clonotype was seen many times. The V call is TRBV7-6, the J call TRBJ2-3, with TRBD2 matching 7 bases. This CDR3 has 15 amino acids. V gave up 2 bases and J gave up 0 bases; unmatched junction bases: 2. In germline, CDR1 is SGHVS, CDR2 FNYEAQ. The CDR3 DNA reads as TGTGCCAGCAGCTTAACTAGCGCTAGCACAGATACGCAGTATTTT. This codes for CASSLTSASTDTQYF. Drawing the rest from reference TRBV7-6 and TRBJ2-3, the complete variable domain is GAGVSQSPRYKVTKRGQDVALRCDPISGHVSLYWYRQALGQGPEFLTYFNYEAQQDKSGLPNDRFSAERPEGSISTLTIQRTEQRDSAMYRCASSLTSASTDTQYFGPGTRLTVL.

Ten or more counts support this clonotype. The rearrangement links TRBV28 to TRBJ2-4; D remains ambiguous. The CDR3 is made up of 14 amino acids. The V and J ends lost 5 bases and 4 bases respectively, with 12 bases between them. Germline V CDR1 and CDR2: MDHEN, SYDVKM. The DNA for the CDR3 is TGTGCCAGCAGTCCGAGGACGCTTAAAAACATTCAGTACTTC. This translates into CASSPRTLKNIQYF.

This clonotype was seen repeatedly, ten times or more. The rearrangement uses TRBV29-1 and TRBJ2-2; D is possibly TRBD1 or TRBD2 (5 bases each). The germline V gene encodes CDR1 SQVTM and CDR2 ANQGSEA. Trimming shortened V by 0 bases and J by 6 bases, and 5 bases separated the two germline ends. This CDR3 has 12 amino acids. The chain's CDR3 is CSVEEGAGELFF. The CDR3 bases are TGCAGCGTTGAAGAGGGGGCCGGGGAGCTGTTTTTT.

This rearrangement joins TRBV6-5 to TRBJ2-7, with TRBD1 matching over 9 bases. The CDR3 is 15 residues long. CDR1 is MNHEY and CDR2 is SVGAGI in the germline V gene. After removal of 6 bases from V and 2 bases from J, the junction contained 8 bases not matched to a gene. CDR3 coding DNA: TGTGCCAGCAGACAGTGGGGACAGGGCACCTACGAGCAGTACTTC. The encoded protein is CASRQWGQGTYEQYF.

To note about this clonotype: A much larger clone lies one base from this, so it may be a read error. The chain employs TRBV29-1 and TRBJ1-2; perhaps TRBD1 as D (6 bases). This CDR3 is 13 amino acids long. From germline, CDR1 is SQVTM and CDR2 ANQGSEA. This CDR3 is CSVIHREDYSYTF. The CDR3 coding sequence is TGCAGCGTTATACACAGGGAGGACTATAGCTACACCTTC. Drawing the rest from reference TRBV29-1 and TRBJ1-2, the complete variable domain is SAVISQKPSRDICQRGTSLTIQCQVDSQVTMMFWYRQQPGQSLTLIATANQGSEATYESGFVIDKFPISRPNLTFSTLTVSNMSPEDSSIYLCSVIHREDYSYTFGSGTRLTVV.

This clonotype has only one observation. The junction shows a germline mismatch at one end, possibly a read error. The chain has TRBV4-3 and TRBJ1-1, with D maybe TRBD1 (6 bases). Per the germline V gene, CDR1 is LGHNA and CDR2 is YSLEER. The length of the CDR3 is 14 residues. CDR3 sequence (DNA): TGCGCCTGCAGCCTTTACGACAGGAACCTTGAAGCTTTCTTT. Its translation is CACSLYDRNLEAFF.

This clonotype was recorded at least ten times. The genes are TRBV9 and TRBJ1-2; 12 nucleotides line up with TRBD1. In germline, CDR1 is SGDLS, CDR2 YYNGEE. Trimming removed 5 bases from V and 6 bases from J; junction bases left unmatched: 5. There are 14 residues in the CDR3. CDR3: CASSSGQGAHGYTF. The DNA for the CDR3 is TGTGCCAGCAGTTCGGGACAGGGGGCTCATGGCTACACCTTC. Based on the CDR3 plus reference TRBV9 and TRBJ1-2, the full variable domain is DSGVTQTPKHLITATGQRVTLRCSPRSGDLSVYWYQQSLDQGLQFLIQYYNGEERAKGNILERFSAQQFPDLHSELNLSSLELGDSALYFCASSSGQGAHGYTFGSGTRLTVV.

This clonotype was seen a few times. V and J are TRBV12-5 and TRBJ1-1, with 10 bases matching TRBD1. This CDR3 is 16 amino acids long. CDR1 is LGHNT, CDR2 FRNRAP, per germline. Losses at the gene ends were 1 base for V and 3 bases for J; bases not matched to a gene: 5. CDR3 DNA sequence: TGTGCTAGTGGTTTGGGGGACAGGGGAATTTACACTGAAGCTTTCTTT. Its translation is CASGLGDRGIYTEAFF.

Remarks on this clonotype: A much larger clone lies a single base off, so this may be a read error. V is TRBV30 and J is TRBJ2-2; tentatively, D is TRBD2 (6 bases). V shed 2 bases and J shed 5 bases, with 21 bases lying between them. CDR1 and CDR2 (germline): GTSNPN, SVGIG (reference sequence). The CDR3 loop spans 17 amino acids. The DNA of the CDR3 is TGTGCCTGGAGTCTTCCGGGCGGGGCATTAACTACCGGGGAGCTGTTTTTT. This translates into CAWSLPGGALTTGELFF.

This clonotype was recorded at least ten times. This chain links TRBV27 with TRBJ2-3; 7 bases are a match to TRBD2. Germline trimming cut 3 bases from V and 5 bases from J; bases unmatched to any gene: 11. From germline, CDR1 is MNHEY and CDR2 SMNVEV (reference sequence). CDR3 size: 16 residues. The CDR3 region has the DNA TGTGCCAGCAGTTTTTGGAAGGGAGGGGTAGTAGATACGCAGTATTTT. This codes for CASSFWKGGVVDTQYF.

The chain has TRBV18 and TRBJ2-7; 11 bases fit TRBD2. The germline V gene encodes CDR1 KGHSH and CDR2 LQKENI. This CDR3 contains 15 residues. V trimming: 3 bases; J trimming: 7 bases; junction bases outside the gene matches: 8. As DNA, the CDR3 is TGTGCCAGCTCACCTGATAGCGGGAGGGGGCTGGAGCAGTACTTC. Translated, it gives CASSPDSGRGLEQYF.

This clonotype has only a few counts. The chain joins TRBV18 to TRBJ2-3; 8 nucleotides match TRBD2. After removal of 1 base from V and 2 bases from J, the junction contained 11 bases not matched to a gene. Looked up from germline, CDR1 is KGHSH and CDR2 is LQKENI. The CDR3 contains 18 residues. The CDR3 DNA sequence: TGTGCCAGCTCACCACAAGCAAGCGGGAGTACGATCACAGATACGCAGTATTTT. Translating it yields CASSPQASGSTITDTQYF.

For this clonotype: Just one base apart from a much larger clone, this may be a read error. The CDR3 loop reads CASSYSSGGDYAQYF. CDR3 in DNA: TGTGCCAGCAGTTACTCGAGTGGGGGGGACTACGCGCAGTACTTC. The rearrangement links TRBV6-5 to TRBJ2-7, with 7 nucleotides matching TRBD2. Germline values: CDR1 MNHEY, CDR2 SVGAGI. This CDR3 has 15 residues.